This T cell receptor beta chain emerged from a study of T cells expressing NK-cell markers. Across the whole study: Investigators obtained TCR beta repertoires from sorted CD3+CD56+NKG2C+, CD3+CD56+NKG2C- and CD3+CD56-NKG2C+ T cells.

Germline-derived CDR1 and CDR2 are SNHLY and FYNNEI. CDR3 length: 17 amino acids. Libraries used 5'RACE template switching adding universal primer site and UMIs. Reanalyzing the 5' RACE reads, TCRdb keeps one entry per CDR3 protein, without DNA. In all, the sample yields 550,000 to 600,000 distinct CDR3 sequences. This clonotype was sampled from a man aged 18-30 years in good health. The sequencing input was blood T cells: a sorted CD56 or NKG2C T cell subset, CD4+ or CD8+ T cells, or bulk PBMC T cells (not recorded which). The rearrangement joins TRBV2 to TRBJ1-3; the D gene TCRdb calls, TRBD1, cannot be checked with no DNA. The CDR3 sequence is CASSGESGPQAGNTIYF.